This T cell receptor (beta chain) was identified in a study of cytomegalovirus exposure and HLA in healthy donors. Study-level points and caveats: Later work associated fewer than 20,000 TCR beta sequences with HLA alleles at 0.05 false discovery rate.

The PCR contained 60 Vbeta and 13 Jbeta primers. Clones were read by immunoSEQ multiplex PCR, and TCRdb kept only the in-frame ones, dropping some. The sample holds 210,000 or so clones; more than 60% are singletons and the top ten take roughly 2.1%. The germline V and J ends were trimmed by 6 bases and 3 bases, with 15 bases remaining between them. CDR1 MNHEY and CDR2 SMNVEV come from the germline V gene (reference sequence). CDR3 length: 15 amino acids. Note on this clone: No antigen is known for it.

The chain couples TRBV27 to TRBJ2-1, with D possibly being TRBD1 (5 bases). Source material: PBMCs. This TCR was sampled from a woman in her thirties in good health and CMV-seropositive. The chain's CDR3 is CASRPRGRGYNEQFF. In DNA, the CDR3 is TGTGCCAGCAGACCAAGGGGAAGGGGCTACAATGAGCAGTTCTTC.